Shown below are 8 T cell receptor beta chains from a single sample sequenced in a study of cytomegalovirus exposure and HLA in healthy donors. The primer mix had 60 Vbeta and 13 Jbeta primers. Assay: immunoSEQ multiplex PCR; the TCRdb copy retains only in-frame clones and omits some. The sample shows roughly 160,000 clones, around 85% of them seen only once. The sample comprised PBMCs. These receptors were obtained from a boy between 2 and 10 years old in good health and CMV-seronegative.

The V and J genes are TRBV7-3 and TRBJ2-5; 9 bases align to TRBD1. The J call is uncertain, as TRBJ2-7 better fits the DNA end. CDR3 length equals 15 residues. In germline, CDR1 is SGHTA, CDR2 FQGTGA. As DNA, the CDR3 is TGTGCCAGCAGCTTAGGGGACAGGGCGACCTACGAGCAGTACTTC. It translates to CASSLGDRATYEQYF.

This chain links TRBV19 with TRBJ2-7; 7 bases map to TRBD1. The junction had 4 bases not matched to a gene; V was cut back by 3 bases and J by 2 bases. CDR3 length: 14 amino acids. Germline V lookup: CDR1 LNHDA, CDR2 SQIVND (reference sequence). The CDR3 DNA is TGTGCCAGTAGTATTCGGACAGGTCCCTACGAGCAGTACTTC. Encoded protein: CASSIRTGPYEQYF.

The V gene is TRBV5-1, the J gene TRBJ2-5, with D possibly being TRBD2 (8 bases). The germline V gene has CDR1 SGHRS and CDR2 YFSETQ. The CDR3 is 16 amino acids. Trimming removed 6 bases at V and 5 bases at J, with 23 bases between. CDR3 region: CASIREGAFGQETQYF. As DNA, the CDR3 is TGCGCCAGCATCCGGGAGGGGGCGTTTGGGCAGGAGACCCAGTACTTC.

This clone has more than one count but fewer than ten. The chain has TRBV7-3 and TRBJ2-1, with 10 bases that match TRBD2. The V gene's germline CDR1 is SGHTA and CDR2 FQGTGA. V shed 5 bases and J 4 bases; nucleotides not matched to a gene: 5. The CDR3 loop spans 15 amino acids. The CDR3 DNA sequence: TGTGCCAGCAGCCCCGGGACTAGCGCTTACAATGAGCAGTTCTTC. Residues: CASSPGTSAYNEQFF.

This clone was counted once. This chain uses TRBV23-1 with TRBJ1-3, with D perhaps matching TRBD1 (5 bases). TRBV23-1 is reported as an ORF; its role is uncertain. Trimming pared 7 bases from V and 2 bases from J, leaving 15 bases between. The CDR3 loop spans 15 amino acids. CDR3 in DNA: TGCGCCAGCAAGAACCGACAGAACGCTGGAAACACCATATATTTT. Its translation is CASKNRQNAGNTIYF.

The chain recombines TRBV5-4 with TRBJ1-2; 7 positions agree with TRBD1. The J segment lost 4 bases and the V segment lost 2 bases, leaving 8 bases of the junction unmatched. Per germline, CDR1 SGHNT and CDR2 YYREEE (reference sequence). The CDR3 sequence is 15 residues long. CDR3 coding DNA: TGTGCCAGCAGCTTCGGGGACAGACTCGTCTATGGCTACACCTTC. Protein sequence: CASSFGDRLVYGYTF. The variable domain in full, with the rest retrieved from reference TRBV5-4 and TRBJ1-2, is ETGVTQSPTHLIKTRGQQVTLRCSSQSGHNTVSWYQQALGQGPQFIFQYYREEENGRGNFPPRFSGLQFPNYSSELNVNALELDDSALYLCASSFGDRLVYGYTFGSGTRLTVV.

The J gene is TRBJ1-2, the V gene TRBV6-5; tentative D call: TRBD1 (6 bases). V was clipped by 4 bases and J by 0 bases, with 9 bases between them. From germline, CDR1 is MNHEY and CDR2 SVGAGI. The CDR3 is 14 residues long. CDR3 residues: CASSSRQANYGYTF. Written as DNA, the CDR3 is TGTGCCAGCAGTTCCCGACAGGCTAACTATGGCTACACCTTC.

The J gene is TRBJ2-1, the V gene TRBV4-1, with a possible D match to TRBD2 (5 bases). The germline gives CDR1 MGHRA, CDR2 YSYEKL. V lost 0 bases and J lost 5, with 8 bases in between. This CDR3 is 14 amino acids long. The CDR3 DNA reads TGCGCCAGCAGCCAAGAAAGAGGGAACAATGAGCAGTTCTTC. Encoded protein: CASSQERGNNEQFF.